These 13 T cell receptor beta chains share one sample of origin, sequenced in a study of memory CD4+ T cells and cytomegalovirus serostatus (dated by TCRdb to between 2018 and 2020). The library relied on the immunoSEQ multiplex PCR assay. Drawn from immuneACCESS, this table holds only the in-frame rearrangements with V and J called that TCRdb kept. Clones are partly lost; checked studies trace under half to an unresolved V gene and leave the rest unexplained. The sample data list approximately 61,000 clones, and 80% of these were observed just once. The ten biggest clones cover around 0.58% of the sample. A FACSAria II was used to sort memory CD4+ T cells, defined as single viable CD3+CD4+CD8-CD45RO+ cells. What was sequenced was memory CD4+ T cells from blood. These TCRs come from an adult in good health and CMV-seronegative. Some clones in this sample may be carry-over from other donors' samples.

The chain has TRBV7-2 and TRBJ1-2; D call uncertain. The V gene lost 8 bases and the J gene lost 3 bases, with 13 bases spanning the gap. CDR1 is SGHTA and CDR2 is FQGNSA in the germline V gene. The CDR3 has 13 amino acids. CDR3 nucleotide sequence: TGTGCCAGCCGACCTTCTTGGGACTATGGCTACACCTTC. The encoded protein is CASRPSWDYGYTF.

The rearrangement uses TRBV5-1 and TRBJ1-1; D not certain. The CDR3 contains 15 residues. From germline, CDR1 is SGHRS and CDR2 YFSETQ. V lost 4 bases and J lost 2, with 15 bases in between. CDR3 in DNA: TGCGCCAGCAGCCACCAGCGGTTTCCCAACACTGAAGCTTTCTTT. Its translation: CASSHQRFPNTEAFF. The whole variable domain, remainder taken from reference TRBV5-1 and TRBJ1-1, is KAGVTQTPRYLIKTRGQQVTLSCSPISGHRSVSWYQQTPGQGLQFLFEYFSETQRNKGNFPGRFSGRQFSNSRSEMNVSTLELGDSALYLCASSHQRFPNTEAFFGQGTRLTVV.

The gene calls are TRBV25-1 and TRBJ1-5, with unresolved D. This CDR3 has 16 amino acids. V was clipped by 3 bases and J by 3 bases, with 15 bases between them. Germline V CDR1 and CDR2: MGHDK, SYGVNS. The CDR3 DNA reads TGTGCCAGCAGTGACGGTCGGGCGACGACCAATCAGCCCCAGCATTTT. This sequence encodes CASSDGRATTNQPQHF. Using reference TRBV25-1 and TRBJ1-5 for the parts outside the CDR3, the full variable domain is EADIYQTPRYLVIGTGKKITLECSQTMGHDKMYWYQQDPGMELHLIHYSYGVNSTEKGDLSSESTVSRIRTEHFPLTLESARPSHTSQYLCASSDGRATTNQPQHFGDGTRLSIL.

The chain is built from TRBV4-3 and TRBJ1-2; 7 nucleotides align to TRBD1. The germline V gene encodes CDR1 LGHNA and CDR2 YSLEER. The junction had 12 bases not matched to a gene; V was cut back by 0 bases and J by 8 bases. The CDR3 loop spans 16 amino acids. In nucleotides, the CDR3 is TGCGCCAGCAGCCAAGATACCCACACCCGGACAGGAGGCTACACCTTC. Translating it yields CASSQDTHTRTGGYTF.

V is TRBV30 and J is TRBJ1-6; D is perhaps TRBD1 (5 bases). The CDR3 extends over 15 amino acids. Trimming removed 5 bases from V and 0 bases from J, with 11 bases in between. The germline gives CDR1 GTSNPN, CDR2 SVGIG (reference sequence). The CDR3 is CAWDTGSSYNSPLHF. DNA of the CDR3: TGTGCCTGGGACACAGGCAGCTCCTATAATTCACCCCTCCACTTT.

The V gene is TRBV28, the J gene TRBJ1-2; D is ambiguous. Trimming shortened V by 10 bases and J by 3 bases, and 12 bases separated the two germline ends. This CDR3 is 12 amino acids long. The germline V gene has CDR1 MDHEN and CDR2 SYDVKM. Written as DNA, the CDR3 is TGTGCCATCGAACAGACTCACTATGGCTACACCTTC. Its translation is CAIEQTHYGYTF.

The genes are TRBV25-1 and TRBJ1-2; possibly TRBD1 for D (5 bases). Germline CDR1 and CDR2: MGHDK and SYGVNS. The CDR3 consists of 12 residues. The ends were cut back, 6 bases at V and 4 bases at J, with 9 bases in the middle. The DNA for the CDR3 is TGTGCCAGCAGGGCAGGGACCTATGGCTACACCTTC. Its translation is CASRAGTYGYTF.

This clone was counted a single time. This sequence joins TRBV2 and TRBJ2-5; the D call may be TRBD1 or TRBD2 (5 bases each). V was shortened by 7 bases and J by 5 bases, with 14 bases between the two germline ends. Germline-derived CDR1 and CDR2 are SNHLY and FYNNEI. CDR3 length: 13 residues. CDR3 coding DNA: TGTGCCAGCATCTCACTAGAGGGGGAGACCCAGTACTTC. Translated, it gives CASISLEGETQYF.

The chain couples TRBV28 to TRBJ1-2; 8 positions match TRBD1. Germline V gives CDR1 MDHEN, CDR2 SYDVKM. V was pared by 5 bases and J by 4 bases, with 9 bases of the junction left unmatched. CDR3 length equals 15 residues. CDR3 DNA sequence: TGTGCCAGCAGTCCCCGGGACAGGTTCCTCTATGGCTACACCTTC. It codes for CASSPRDRFLYGYTF.

This chain uses TRBV4-1 with TRBJ1-1; D possibly corresponds to TRBD1 (5 bases). The CDR3 spans 15 residues. Per germline, CDR1 MGHRA and CDR2 YSYEKL. The V end lost 4 bases, the J end lost 0 bases, and 12 bases lay between the germline ends. The CDR3 DNA is TGCGCCAGCAGCCTCGCCGGGACGGTGAACACTGAAGCTTTCTTT. It is translated as CASSLAGTVNTEAFF.

This chain connects TRBV19 to TRBJ2-3, with 7 bases matching TRBD2. CDR1 and CDR2 (germline): LNHDA, SQIVND (reference sequence). Trimming took 3 bases from V and 7 from J; bases not matched to a gene: 13. CDR3 size: 16 residues. DNA of the CDR3: TGTGCCAGTAGTATCCTAAGCGGGGCGCCGAGGAATACGCAGTATTTT. The encoded protein is CASSILSGAPRNTQYF. Filled out from reference TRBV19 and TRBJ2-3, the complete variable domain reads DGGITQSPKYLFRKEGQNVTLSCEQNLNHDAMYWYRQDPGQGLRLIYYSQIVNDFQKGDIAEGYSVSREKKESFPLTVTSAQKNPTAFYLCASSILSGAPRNTQYFGPGTRLTVL.

The chain recombines TRBV30 with TRBJ2-1; D may be TRBD1 or TRBD2 (6 bases each). V shed 1 base and J shed 2 bases, with 9 bases lying between them. This CDR3 comprises 14 residues. The germline gives CDR1 GTSNPN, CDR2 SVGIG (reference sequence). CDR3 bases: TGTGCCTGGAGTGGAGGGGGGCCCTACAATGAGCAGTTCTTC. This translates into CAWSGGGPYNEQFF. The full variable domain, completed using reference TRBV30 and TRBJ2-1, is SQTIHQWPATLVQPVGSPLSLECTVEGTSNPNLYWYRQAAGRGLQLLFYSVGIGQISSEVPQNLSASRPQDRQFILSSKKLLLSDSGFYLCAWSGGGPYNEQFFGPGTRLTVL.

V usage is TRBV5-1 and J usage is TRBJ2-1; 11 bases fit TRBD1. Trimming removed 7 bases from V and 8 bases from J; junction bases left unmatched: 14. Per the germline V gene, CDR1 is SGHRS and CDR2 is YFSETQ. This CDR3 has 16 residues. The CDR3 loop is CASGPGDRGYMDEQFF. CDR3 nucleotides: TGCGCCAGCGGACCCGGGGACAGGGGGTATATGGATGAGCAGTTCTTC.